This T cell receptor (beta chain) appears in the sequencing data of a study of T cells in localized non-small cell lung cancer. V shed 6 bases, J shed 8 bases, and the junction held 3 bases outside the gene matches. This CDR3 comprises 14 residues. Germline lookup yields CDR1 SNHLY and CDR2 FYNNEI. This table comes from immunoSEQ multiplex PCR, and its TCRdb copy is limited to in-frame clones, with some not included. The sample has 45,000 to 55,000 clones, roughly 88% seen once; the top ten hold more than 15%. The sequencing here drew on peripheral blood, taken before any cancer treatment. The V gene is TRBV2, the J gene TRBJ2-3, with 15 positions matching TRBD2. The clonotype was recovered from a male donor aged 60 or over with stage III squamous cell lung carcinoma. For the CDR3, the DNA is TGTGCCAGCAGGGGACTAGCGGGAGGTCGTACGCAGTATTTT. This sequence encodes CASRGLAGGRTQYF.